The next 2 T cell receptor beta chains were all read from a single sample in a study of cytomegalovirus exposure and HLA in healthy donors. 13 Jbeta primers and 60 Vbeta primers were used for the PCR. TCRdb keeps only in-frame clones here, not all; method: immunoSEQ multiplex PCR. The sample consists of about 150,000 clones, approximately 84% of them appearing once. Sequencing was done on a sample of PBMCs. These receptors were collected from a male donor in good health and CMV-seropositive.

CDR3 sequence (DNA): TGTGCCAGCAGCTTTCAGGGGGCTATAAATGAGCAGTTCTTC. Its translation: CASSFQGAINEQFF. The chain combines TRBV7-2 with TRBJ2-1; TRBD1 matches 8 bases. V lost 3 bases to trimming and J lost 7 bases; unmatched junction nucleotides: 5. The CDR3 extends over 14 amino acids. CDR1 SGHTA and CDR2 FQGNSA come from the germline V gene.

The table lists this clone with many counts. The chain couples TRBV7-8 to TRBJ2-7; no clear D. Germline V CDR1 and CDR2: SGHVS, FQNEAQ. V lost 5 bases, J lost 3 bases, and 5 bases lay in between. The CDR3 is 11 residues long. The CDR3, as DNA: TGTGCCAGCAGCCTGCGCTACGAGCAGTACTTC. It translates to CASSLRYEQYF.